This T cell receptor beta chain appears in the sequencing data of a study of blood T cell repertoires in COVID-19. Background on the study: T cells, B-cell-depleted T cells, or PBMCs supplied cDNA or gDNA.

Here immunoSEQ multiplex PCR was the method, and the copy in TCRdb shows in-frame clones only, minus some. Of 250,000 to 300,000 clones listed, 88% are singletons. Losses at the gene ends were 4 bases for V and 5 bases for J; bases not matched to a gene: 1. Germline V gene data show CDR1 as SGHAT and CDR2 as FQDESV (reference sequence). CDR3 length equals 13 residues. Material: peripheral blood. The chain carries TRBV11-1 and TRBJ1-4; 7 bases match TRBD1. The sequence came from an older woman with COVID-19, enrolled during active disease. The CDR3 loop is CASSSTGNEKLFF. CDR3 nucleotides: TGTGCCAGCAGCTCGACAGGGAATGAAAAACTGTTTTTT.